Listed below are T cell receptor beta chains from one sample, sequenced in a study of neoadjuvant anti-PD-1 for oral cavity cancer. TCRdb's copy holds only in-frame clones and misses some; the assay was immunoSEQ multiplex PCR. The sample has around 7,600 clones, approximately 55% seen once; the top ten hold 12%. This specimen consisted of tumor tissue, obtained before nivolumab (anti-PD-1) treatment. The source is a person between 35 and 79 years old with oral cavity squamous cell carcinoma. CDR3s leave out the opening cysteine and the closing phenylalanine or tryptophan. The order of the fields is clone size, V gene, J gene, CDR3 protein. Clone size appears in some rows only: once, few, many, or a class for an expanded clone.

size: .; V: TRBV19; J: TRBJ2-6; CDR3: ASSIFEGRYSGANVLT
size: .; V: TRBV11-1; J: TRBJ1-4; CDR3: ASSFPSTTNEKLF
size: few; V: TRBV15; J: TRBJ2-1; CDR3: ATSKDRVSYNEQF
size: .; V: TRBV28; J: TRBJ2-2; CDR3: ASKKGLAGGRGELF
size: .; V: TRBV7-9; J: TRBJ2-7; CDR3: ASRPLAGALEQY
size: few; V: TRBV29-1; J: TRBJ2-1; CDR3: SVERELGNEQF
size: .; V: TRBV2; J: TRBJ1-3; CDR3: ASSEWGGRNTIY
size: few; V: TRBV6-4; J: TRBJ2-3; CDR3: ASSEFSEADTQY
size: .; V: TRBV28; J: TRBJ2-7; CDR3: ASRLTSGRSYEQY
size: few; V: TRBV6-1; J: TRBJ2-7; CDR3: ASSELDSPYEQY
size: .; V: TRBV5-6; J: TRBJ1-2; CDR3: ASSSELRQPPRFYGYT
size: .; V: TRBV19; J: TRBJ2-3; CDR3: ASSIIAGGQDTQY
size: .; V: TRBV19; J: TRBJ2-2; CDR3: ASSIWTLDFTGELF
size: few; V: TRBV5-6; J: TRBJ2-1; CDR3: ASSRRGLATNEQF
size: few; V: TRBV27; J: TRBJ2-3; CDR3: ASSINRGPDTDTQY
size: .; V: TRBV19; J: TRBJ1-5; CDR3: ASSAGTASNQPQH
size: .; V: TRBV9; J: TRBJ1-2; CDR3: ASATGTGVYGYT
size: .; V: TRBV4-1; J: TRBJ2-5; CDR3: ASSQDRVQTQY